This T cell receptor beta chain comes out of a study of T cell responses to AZD1222 COVID-19 vaccine. General study results and limits: Seropositivity was recorded at baseline in only six AZD1222 recipients. Targets within unmutated variant regions were reportedly found for nearly half of spike-specific TCRs. At 160-218 and 743-854, vaccine-associated CD4 TCRs were dominant, and they spanned spike. Spike-specific TCR breadth and depth were elevated following two AZD1222 doses.

Sequenced by immunoSEQ multiplex PCR; TCRdb stores in-frame clones only, minus some. Found here are around 130,000 clones, about 94% of them singletons; the top ten hold around 0.91%. With respect to this clone: Antigen: not known.

The CDR3 is 15 amino acids. Germline values: CDR1 SNHLY, CDR2 FYNNEI. Germline trimming cut 7 bases from V and 12 bases from J; bases unmatched to any gene: 13. The rearrangement uses TRBV2 and TRBJ2-3; the match to TRBD2 covers 13 bases. This receptor was identified in an adult in good health. The sequences come from peripheral blood, collected on day 0 of AZD1222 vaccination. CDR3 DNA sequence: TGTGCCAGCAAAATAGGACTAGCGGGGGTCGCGCGTCAGTATTTT. Amino acid sequence: CASKIGLAGVARQYF.